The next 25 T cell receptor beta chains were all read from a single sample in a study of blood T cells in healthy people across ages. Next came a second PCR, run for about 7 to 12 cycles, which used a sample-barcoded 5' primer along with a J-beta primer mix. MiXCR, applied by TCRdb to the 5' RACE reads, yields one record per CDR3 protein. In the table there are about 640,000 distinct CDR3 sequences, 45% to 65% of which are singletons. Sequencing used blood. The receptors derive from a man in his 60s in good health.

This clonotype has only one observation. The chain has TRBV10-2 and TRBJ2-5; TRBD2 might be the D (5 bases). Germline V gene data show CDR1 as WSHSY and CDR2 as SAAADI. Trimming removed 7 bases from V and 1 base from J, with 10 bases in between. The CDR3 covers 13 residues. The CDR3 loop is CASTSGSQETQYF. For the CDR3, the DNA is TGCGCCAGCACCTCGGGATCCCAAGAGACCCAGTACTTC.

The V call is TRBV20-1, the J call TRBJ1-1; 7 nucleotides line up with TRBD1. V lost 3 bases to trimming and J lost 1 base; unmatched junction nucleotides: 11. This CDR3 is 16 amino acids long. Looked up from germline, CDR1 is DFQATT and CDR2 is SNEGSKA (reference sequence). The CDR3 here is CSASGDRVGRNTEAFF. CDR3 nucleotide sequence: TGCAGTGCTAGTGGTGACAGGGTGGGGAGGAACACTGAAGCTTTCTTT.

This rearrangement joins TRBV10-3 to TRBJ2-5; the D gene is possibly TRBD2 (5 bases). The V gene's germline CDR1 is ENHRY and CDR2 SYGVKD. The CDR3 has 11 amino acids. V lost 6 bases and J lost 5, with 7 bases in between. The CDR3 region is CAISPGETQYF. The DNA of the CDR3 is TGTGCCATCAGCCCGGGGGAGACCCAGTACTTC.

CDR3 sequence: CSVDSGGRYNEQFF. CDR3 DNA sequence: TGCAGCGTTGATAGCGGGGGCCGTTACAATGAGCAGTTCTTC. The genes are TRBV29-1 and TRBJ2-1, with 9 positions matching TRBD2. CDR1 is SQVTM and CDR2 is ANQGSEA in the germline V gene. V trimming: 3 bases; J trimming: 4 bases; junction bases outside the gene matches: 4. This CDR3 comprises 14 residues.

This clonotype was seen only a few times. This CDR3 reads CASSHPGPMGDEQFF. CDR3 DNA sequence: TGTGCCAGCAGCCACCCGGGCCCTATGGGCGATGAGCAGTTCTTC. This sequence joins TRBV7-2 and TRBJ2-1; D call uncertain. V lost 5 bases and J 8 bases, leaving 19 bases between the germline ends. In germline, CDR1 is SGHTA, CDR2 FQGNSA. The CDR3 totals 15 residues.

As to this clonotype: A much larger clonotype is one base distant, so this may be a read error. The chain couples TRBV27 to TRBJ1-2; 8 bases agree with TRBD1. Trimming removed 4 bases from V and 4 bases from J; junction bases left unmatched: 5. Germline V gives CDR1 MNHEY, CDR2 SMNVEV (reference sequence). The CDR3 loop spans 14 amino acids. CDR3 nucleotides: TGTGCCAGCAGTTCACGGACAGGGAGCTATGGCTACACCTTC. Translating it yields CASSSRTGSYGYTF.

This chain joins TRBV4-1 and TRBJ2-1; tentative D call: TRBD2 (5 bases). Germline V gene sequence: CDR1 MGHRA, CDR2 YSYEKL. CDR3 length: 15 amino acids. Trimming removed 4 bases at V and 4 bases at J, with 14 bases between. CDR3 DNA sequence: TGCGCCAGCAGCCCCCACTTGCGGGCTTACAATGAGCAGTTCTTC. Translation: CASSPHLRAYNEQFF.

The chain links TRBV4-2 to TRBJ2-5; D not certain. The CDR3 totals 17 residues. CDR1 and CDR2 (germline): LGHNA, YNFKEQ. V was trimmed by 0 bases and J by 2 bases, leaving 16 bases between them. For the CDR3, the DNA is TGTGCCAGCAGCCAAGATCGCGTTTCAGGTCCACAAGAGACCCAGTACTTC. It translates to CASSQDRVSGPQETQYF.

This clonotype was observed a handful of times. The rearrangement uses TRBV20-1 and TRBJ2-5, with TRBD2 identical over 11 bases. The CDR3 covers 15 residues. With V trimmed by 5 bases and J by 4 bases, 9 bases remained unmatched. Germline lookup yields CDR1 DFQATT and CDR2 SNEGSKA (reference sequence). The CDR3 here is CSAPQLAGVVETQYF. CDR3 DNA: TGCAGTGCTCCCCAACTAGCGGGGGTAGTAGAGACCCAGTACTTC.

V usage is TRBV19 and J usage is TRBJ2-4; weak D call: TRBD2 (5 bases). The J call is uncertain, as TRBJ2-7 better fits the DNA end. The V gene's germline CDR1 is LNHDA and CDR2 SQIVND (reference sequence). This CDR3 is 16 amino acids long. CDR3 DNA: TGTGCCAGTAGTACCCGGGGAGCAGGTCGGACCTACGAGCAGTACTTC. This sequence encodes CASSTRGAGRTYEQYF.

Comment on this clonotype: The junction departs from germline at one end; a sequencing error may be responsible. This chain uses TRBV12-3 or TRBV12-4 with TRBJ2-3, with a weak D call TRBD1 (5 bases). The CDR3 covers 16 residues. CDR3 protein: CARSFYQGARTDTQYF. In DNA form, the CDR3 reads TGTGCCCGCAGTTTCTATCAAGGGGCCCGCACAGATACGCAGTATTTT.

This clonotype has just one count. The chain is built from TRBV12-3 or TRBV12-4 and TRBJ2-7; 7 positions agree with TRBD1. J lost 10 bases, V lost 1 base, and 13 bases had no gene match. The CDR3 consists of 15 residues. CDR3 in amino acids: CASSLGPGTEVNQYF. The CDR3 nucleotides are TGTGCCAGCAGTTTAGGGCCCGGGACAGAGGTGAATCAGTACTTC.

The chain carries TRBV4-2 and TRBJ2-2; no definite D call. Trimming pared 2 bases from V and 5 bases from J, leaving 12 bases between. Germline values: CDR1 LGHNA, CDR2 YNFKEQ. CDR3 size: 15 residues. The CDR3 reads CASSQSELSTGELFF. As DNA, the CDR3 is TGTGCCAGCAGCCAATCGGAACTCAGTACCGGGGAGCTGTTTTTT.

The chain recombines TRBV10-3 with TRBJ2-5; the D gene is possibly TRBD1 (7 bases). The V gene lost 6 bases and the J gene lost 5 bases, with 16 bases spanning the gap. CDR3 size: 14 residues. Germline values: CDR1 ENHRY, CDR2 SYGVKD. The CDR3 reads CAIRPGGGEETQYF. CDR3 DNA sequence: TGTGCCATCAGACCTGGAGGGGGCGAGGAGACCCAGTACTTC.

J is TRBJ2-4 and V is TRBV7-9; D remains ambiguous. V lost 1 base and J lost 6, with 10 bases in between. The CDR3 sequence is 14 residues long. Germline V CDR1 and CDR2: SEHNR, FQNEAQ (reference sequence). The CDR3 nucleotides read TGTGCCAGCAGCTTAGGGGTAGCTATAAACATTCAGTACTTC. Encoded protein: CASSLGVAINIQYF.

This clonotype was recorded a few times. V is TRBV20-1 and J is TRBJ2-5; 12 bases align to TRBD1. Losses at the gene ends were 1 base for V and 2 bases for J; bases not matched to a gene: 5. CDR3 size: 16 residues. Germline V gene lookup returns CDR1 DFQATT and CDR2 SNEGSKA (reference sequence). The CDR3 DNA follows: TGCAGTGCTAGAGTGGGACAGGGGGCTCGGCAAGAGACCCAGTACTTC. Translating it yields CSARVGQGARQETQYF.

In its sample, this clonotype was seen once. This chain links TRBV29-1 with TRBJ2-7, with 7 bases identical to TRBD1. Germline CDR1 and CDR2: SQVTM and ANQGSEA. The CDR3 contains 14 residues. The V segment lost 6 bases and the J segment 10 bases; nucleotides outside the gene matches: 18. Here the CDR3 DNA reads TGCAGCGTCACACCCCAGGGGGTGCAAAACACTCAGTACTTC. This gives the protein CSVTPQGVQNTQYF.

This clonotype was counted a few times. CDR3 protein: CASRRDRDSPLHF. Here the CDR3 DNA reads TGTGCCAGCAGGCGAGACAGGGATTCACCCCTCCACTTT. The chain links TRBV28 to TRBJ1-6; 7 bases agree with TRBD1. The junction had 4 bases not matched to a gene; V was cut back by 6 bases and J by 8 bases. Germline CDR1 MDHEN, CDR2 SYDVKM. The CDR3 has 13 amino acids.

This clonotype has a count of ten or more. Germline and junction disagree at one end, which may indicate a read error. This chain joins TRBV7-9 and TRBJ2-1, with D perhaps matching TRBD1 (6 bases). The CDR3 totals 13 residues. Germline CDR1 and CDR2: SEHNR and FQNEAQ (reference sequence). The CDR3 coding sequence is TGCGCCAGCAGCTTGGACAGCTACAATGAGCAGTTCTTC. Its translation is CASSLDSYNEQFF.

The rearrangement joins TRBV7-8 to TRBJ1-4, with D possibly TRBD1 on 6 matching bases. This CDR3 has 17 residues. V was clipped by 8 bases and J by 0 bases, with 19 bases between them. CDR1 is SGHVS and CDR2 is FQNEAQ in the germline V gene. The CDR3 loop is CASGRLRDTSTNEKLFF. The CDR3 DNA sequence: TGTGCCAGCGGAAGGCTCCGGGACACTTCAACTAATGAAAAACTGTTTTTT.

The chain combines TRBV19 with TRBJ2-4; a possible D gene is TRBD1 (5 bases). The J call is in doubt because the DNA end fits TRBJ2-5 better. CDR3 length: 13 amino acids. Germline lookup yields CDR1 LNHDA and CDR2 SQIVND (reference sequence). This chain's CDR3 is CASSDQGEETQYF. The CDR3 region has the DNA TGTGCCAGTAGTGACCAGGGCGAGGAGACCCAGTACTTC.

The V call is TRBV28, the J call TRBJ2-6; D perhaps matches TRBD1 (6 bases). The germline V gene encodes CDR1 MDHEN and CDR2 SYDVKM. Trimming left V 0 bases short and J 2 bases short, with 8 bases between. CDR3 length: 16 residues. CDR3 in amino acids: CASSLWGAAGANVLTF. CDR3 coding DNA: TGTGCCAGCAGTTTATGGGGGGCTGCTGGGGCCAACGTCCTGACTTTC.

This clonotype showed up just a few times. CDR3 residues: CASSPALRDGYTF. CDR3 coding DNA: TGTGCCAGCAGTCCCGCCCTCCGGGATGGCTACACCTTC. V usage is TRBV28 and J usage is TRBJ1-2; D is unresolved. Per germline, CDR1 MDHEN and CDR2 SYDVKM. V was trimmed by 5 bases and J by 6 bases, leaving 13 bases between them. CDR3 length: 13 residues.

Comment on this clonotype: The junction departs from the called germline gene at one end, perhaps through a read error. CDR3 in amino acids: CSTTGTPYEQYF. As DNA, the CDR3 is TGCAGCACGACAGGGACTCCTTACGAACAGTACTTC. This sequence joins TRBV29-1 and TRBJ2-7; tentative D call: TRBD1 (7 bases). From germline, CDR1 is SQVTM and CDR2 ANQGSEA. The length of the CDR3 is 12 residues.

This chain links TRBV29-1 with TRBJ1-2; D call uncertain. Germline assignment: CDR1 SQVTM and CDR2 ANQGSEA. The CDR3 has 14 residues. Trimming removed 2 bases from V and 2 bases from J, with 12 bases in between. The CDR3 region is CSVEHLTENYGYTF. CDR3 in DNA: TGCAGCGTTGAACATCTAACCGAAAACTATGGCTACACCTTC.